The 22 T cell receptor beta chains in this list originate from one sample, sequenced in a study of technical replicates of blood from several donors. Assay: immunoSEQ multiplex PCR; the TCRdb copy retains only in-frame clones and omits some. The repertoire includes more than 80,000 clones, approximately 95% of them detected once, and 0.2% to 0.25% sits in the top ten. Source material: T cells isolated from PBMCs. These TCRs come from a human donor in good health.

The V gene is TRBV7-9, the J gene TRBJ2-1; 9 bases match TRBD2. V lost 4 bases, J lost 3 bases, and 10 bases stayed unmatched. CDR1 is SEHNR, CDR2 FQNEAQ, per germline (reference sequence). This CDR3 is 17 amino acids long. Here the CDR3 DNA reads TGTGCCAGCAGCTCCGGGGCTAGCGGGATTGTCTACAATGAGCAGTTCTTC. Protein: CASSSGASGIVYNEQFF.

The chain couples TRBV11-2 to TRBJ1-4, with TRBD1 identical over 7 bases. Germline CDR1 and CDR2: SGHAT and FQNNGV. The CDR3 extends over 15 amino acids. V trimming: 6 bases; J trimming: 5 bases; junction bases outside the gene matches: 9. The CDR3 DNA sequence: TGTGCCAGCAGACACAGGGGCGGAGGAAATGAAAAACTGTTTTTT. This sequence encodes CASRHRGGGNEKLFF.

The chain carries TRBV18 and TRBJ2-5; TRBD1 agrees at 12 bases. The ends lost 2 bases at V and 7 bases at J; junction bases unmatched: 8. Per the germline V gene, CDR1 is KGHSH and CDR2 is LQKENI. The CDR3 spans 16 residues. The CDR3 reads CASSPNTGQGAATQYF. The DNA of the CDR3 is TGTGCCAGCTCACCAAATACGGGACAGGGGGCTGCGACCCAGTACTTC.

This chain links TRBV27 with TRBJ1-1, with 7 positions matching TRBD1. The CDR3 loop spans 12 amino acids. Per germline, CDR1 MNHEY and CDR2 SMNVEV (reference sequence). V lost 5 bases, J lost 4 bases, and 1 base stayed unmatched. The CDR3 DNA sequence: TGTGCCAGCAGTCAGGGGGGCACTGAAGCTTTCTTT. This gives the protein CASSQGGTEAFF.

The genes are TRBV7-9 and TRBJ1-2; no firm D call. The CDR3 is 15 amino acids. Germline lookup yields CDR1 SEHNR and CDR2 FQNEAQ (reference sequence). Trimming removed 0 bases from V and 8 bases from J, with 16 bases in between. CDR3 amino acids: CASSLAEVEVSGYTF. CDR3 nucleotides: TGTGCCAGCAGCTTAGCCGAGGTAGAAGTGAGCGGCTACACCTTC.

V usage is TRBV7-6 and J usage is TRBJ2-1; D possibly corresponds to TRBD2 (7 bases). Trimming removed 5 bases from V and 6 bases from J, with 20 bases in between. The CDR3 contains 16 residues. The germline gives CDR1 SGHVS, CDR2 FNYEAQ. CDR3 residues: CASSVQGWGGLNEQFF. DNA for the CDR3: TGTGCCAGCAGCGTCCAAGGGTGGGGGGGCCTCAATGAGCAGTTCTTC.

CDR3: CATSRGPGENEKLFF. Here the CDR3 DNA reads TGTGCCACCAGCAGAGGGCCAGGGGAAAATGAAAAACTGTTTTTT. The chain recombines TRBV15 with TRBJ1-4; D might be TRBD1 (6 bases). V shed 1 base and J shed 5 bases, with 11 bases lying between them. Germline values: CDR1 LNHNV, CDR2 YYDKDF (reference sequence). The CDR3 consists of 15 residues.

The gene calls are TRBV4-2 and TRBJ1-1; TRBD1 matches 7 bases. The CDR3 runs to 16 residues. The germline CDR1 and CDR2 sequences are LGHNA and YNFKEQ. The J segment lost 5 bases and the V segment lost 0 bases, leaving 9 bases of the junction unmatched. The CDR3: CASSQEEGARGTEAFF. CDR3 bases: TGTGCCAGCAGCCAAGAAGAGGGGGCGAGAGGGACTGAAGCTTTCTTT.

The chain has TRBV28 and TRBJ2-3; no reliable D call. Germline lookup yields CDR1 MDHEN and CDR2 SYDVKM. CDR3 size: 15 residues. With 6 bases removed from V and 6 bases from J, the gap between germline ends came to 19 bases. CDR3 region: CASSRIGAPDDTQYF. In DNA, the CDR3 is TGTGCCAGCAGCCGTATCGGAGCCCCAGACGATACGCAGTATTTT.

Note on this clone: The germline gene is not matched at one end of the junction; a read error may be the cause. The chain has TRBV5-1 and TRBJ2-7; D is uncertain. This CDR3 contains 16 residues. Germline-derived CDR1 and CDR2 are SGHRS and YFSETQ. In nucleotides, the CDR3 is TGCGCCAGCAGTTTGGGGATGGCGCGGCATGGGTACGAGCAGTACTTC. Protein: CASSLGMARHGYEQYF.

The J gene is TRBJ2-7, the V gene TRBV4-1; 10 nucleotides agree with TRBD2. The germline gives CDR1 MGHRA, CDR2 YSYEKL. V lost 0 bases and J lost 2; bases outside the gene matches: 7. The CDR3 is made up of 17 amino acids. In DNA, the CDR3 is TGCGCCAGCAGCCAAGATAGGGGGAGCGGGAGGGCCTACGAGCAGTACTTC. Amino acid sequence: CASSQDRGSGRAYEQYF.

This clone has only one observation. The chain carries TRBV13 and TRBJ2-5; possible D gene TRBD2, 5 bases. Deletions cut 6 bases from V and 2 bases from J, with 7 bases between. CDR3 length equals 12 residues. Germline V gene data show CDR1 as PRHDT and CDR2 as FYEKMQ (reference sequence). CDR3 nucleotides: TGTGCCAGCAGGGGAGCTCAAGAGACCCAGTACTTC. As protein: CASRGAQETQYF.

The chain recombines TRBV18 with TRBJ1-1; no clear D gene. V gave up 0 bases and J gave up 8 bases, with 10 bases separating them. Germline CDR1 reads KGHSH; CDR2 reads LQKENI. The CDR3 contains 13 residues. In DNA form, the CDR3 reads TGTGCCAGCTCACCACCCCACGAGGTAGAAGCTTTCTTT. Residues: CASSPPHEVEAFF. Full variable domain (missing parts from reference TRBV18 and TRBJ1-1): NAGVMQNPRHLVRRRGQEARLRCSPMKGHSHVYWYRQLPEEGLKFMVYLQKENIIDESGMPKERFSAEFPKEGPSILRIQQVVRGDSAAYFCASSPPHEVEAFFGQGTRLTVV.

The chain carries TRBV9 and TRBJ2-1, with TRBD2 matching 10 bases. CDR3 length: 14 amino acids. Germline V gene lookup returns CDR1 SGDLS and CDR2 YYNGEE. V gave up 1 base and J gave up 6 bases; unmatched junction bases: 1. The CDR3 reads CASSVLAGVNEQFF. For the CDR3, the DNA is TGTGCCAGCAGCGTACTAGCGGGAGTCAATGAGCAGTTCTTC.

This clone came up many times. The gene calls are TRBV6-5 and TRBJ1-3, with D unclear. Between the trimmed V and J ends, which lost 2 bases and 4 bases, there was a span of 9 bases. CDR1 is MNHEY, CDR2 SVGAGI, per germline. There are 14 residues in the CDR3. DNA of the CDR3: TGTGCCAGCAGTTACGGACTGCGGGGAAACACCATATATTTT. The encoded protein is CASSYGLRGNTIYF.

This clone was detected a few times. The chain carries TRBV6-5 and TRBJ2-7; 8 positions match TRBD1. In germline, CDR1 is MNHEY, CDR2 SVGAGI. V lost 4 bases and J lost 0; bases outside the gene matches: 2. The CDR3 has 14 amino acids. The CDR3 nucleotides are TGTGCCAGCAGTTGGGACAGGAGCTCCTACGAGCAGTACTTC. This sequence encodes CASSWDRSSYEQYF.

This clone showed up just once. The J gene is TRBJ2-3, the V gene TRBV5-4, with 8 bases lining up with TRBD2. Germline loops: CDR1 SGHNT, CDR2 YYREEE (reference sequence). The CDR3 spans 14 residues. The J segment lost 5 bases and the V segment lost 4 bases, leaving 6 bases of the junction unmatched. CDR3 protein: CASSPRGLVDTQYF. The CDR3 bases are TGTGCCAGCAGCCCGCGGGGACTAGTAGATACGCAGTATTTT. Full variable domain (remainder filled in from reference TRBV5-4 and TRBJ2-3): ETGVTQSPTHLIKTRGQQVTLRCSSQSGHNTVSWYQQALGQGPQFIFQYYREEENGRGNFPPRFSGLQFPNYSSELNVNALELDDSALYLCASSPRGLVDTQYFGPGTRLTVL.

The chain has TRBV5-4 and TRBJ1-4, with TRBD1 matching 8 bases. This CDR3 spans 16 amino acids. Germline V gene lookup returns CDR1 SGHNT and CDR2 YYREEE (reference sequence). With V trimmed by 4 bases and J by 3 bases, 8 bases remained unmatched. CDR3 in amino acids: CASSQGQVPANEKLFF. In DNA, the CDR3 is TGTGCCAGCAGCCAGGGACAGGTTCCAGCTAATGAAAAACTGTTTTTT.

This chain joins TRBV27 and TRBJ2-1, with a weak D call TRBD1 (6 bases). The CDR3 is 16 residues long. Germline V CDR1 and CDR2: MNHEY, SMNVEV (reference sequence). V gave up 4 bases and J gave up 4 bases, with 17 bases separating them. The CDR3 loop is CASSSSGTNTYNEQFF. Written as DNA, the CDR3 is TGTGCCAGCAGTTCCTCCGGGACAAACACTTACAATGAGCAGTTCTTC.

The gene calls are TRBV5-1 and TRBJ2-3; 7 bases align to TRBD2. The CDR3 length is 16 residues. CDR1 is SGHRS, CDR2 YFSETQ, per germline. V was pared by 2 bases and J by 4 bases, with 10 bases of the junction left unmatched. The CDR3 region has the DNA TGCGCCAGCAGCTTATCAGGGAGGGCCGGAGCAGATACGCAGTATTTT. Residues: CASSLSGRAGADTQYF.

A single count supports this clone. Here the CDR3 reads CASSYGGGPNYGYTF. The DNA of the CDR3 is TGTGCCAGCAGTTACGGCGGGGGACCTAACTATGGCTACACCTTC. This chain uses TRBV6-5 with TRBJ1-2, with a tentative D call TRBD1 (5 bases). Trimming shortened V by 2 bases and J by 0 bases, and 10 bases separated the two germline ends. There are 15 residues in the CDR3. Germline CDR1 is MNHEY and CDR2 is SVGAGI.

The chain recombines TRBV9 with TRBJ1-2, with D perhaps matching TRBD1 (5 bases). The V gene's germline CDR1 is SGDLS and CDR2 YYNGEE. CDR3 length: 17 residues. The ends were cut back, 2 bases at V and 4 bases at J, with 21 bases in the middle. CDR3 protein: CASSVGGMTAGAYGYTF. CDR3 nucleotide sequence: TGTGCCAGCAGCGTGGGGGGGATGACCGCTGGGGCCTATGGCTACACCTTC.